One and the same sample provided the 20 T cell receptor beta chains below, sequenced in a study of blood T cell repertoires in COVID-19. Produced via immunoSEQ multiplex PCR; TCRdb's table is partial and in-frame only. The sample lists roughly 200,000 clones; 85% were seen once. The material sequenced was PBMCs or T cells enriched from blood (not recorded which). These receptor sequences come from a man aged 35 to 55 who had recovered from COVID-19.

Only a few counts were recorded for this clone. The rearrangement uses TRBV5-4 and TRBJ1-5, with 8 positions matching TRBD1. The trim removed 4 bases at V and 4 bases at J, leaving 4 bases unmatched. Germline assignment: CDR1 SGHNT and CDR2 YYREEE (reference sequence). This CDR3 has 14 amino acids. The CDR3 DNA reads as TGTGCCAGCAGCCGACAGGGGATGAATCAGCCCCAGCATTTT. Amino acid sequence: CASSRQGMNQPQHF. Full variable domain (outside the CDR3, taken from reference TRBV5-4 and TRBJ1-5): ETGVTQSPTHLIKTRGQQVTLRCSSQSGHNTVSWYQQALGQGPQFIFQYYREEENGRGNFPPRFSGLQFPNYSSELNVNALELDDSALYLCASSRQGMNQPQHFGDGTRLSIL.

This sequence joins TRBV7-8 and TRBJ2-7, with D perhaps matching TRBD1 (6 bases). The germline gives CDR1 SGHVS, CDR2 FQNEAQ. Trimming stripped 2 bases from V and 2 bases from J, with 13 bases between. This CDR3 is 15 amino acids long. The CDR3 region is CASSLRSGATYEQYF. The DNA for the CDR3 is TGTGCCAGCAGCTTAAGGTCAGGGGCTACCTACGAGCAGTACTTC. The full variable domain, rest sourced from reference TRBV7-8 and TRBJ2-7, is GAGVSQSPRYKVAKRGQDVALRCDPISGHVSLFWYQQALGQGPEFLTYFQNEAQLDKSGLPSDRFFAERPEGSVSTLKIQRTQQEDSAVYLCASSLRSGATYEQYFGPGTRLTVT.

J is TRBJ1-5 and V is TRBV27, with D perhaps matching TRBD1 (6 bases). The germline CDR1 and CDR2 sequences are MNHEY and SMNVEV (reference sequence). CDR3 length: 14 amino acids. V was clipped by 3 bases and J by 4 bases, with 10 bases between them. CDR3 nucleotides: TGTGCCAGCAGTTTGGGGACACCGAATCAGCCCCAGCATTTT. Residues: CASSLGTPNQPQHF.

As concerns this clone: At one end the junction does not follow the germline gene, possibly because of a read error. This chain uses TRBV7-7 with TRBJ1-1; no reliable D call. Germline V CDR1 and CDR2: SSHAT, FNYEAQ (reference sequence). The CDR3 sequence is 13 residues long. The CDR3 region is CASSSQLNTEAFF. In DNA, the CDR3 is TGTGCTAGCAGCTCCCAGTTAAACACTGAAGCTTTCTTT.

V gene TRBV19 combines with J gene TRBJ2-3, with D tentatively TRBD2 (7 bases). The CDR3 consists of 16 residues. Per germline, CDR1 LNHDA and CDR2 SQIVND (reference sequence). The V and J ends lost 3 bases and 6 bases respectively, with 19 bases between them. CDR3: CASSILPGGMEDTQYF. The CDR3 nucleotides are TGTGCCAGTAGTATTCTGCCGGGGGGCATGGAGGATACGCAGTATTTT.

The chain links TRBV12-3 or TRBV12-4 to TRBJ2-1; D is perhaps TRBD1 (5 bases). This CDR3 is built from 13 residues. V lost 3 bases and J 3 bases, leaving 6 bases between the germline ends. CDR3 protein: CASSFTGYNEQFF. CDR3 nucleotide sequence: TGTGCCAGCAGTTTTACAGGCTACAATGAGCAGTTCTTC.

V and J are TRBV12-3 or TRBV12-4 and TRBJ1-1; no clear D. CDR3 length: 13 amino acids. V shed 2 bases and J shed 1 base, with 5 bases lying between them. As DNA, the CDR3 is TGTGCCAGCAGTTTACGTAGGAACACTGAAGCTTTCTTT. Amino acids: CASSLRRNTEAFF.

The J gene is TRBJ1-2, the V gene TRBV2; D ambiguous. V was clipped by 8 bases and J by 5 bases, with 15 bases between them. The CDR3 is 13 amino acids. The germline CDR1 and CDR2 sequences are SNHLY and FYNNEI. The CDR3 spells CASGFLRDYGYTF. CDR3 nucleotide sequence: TGTGCCAGCGGTTTTTTGAGGGATTATGGCTACACCTTC.

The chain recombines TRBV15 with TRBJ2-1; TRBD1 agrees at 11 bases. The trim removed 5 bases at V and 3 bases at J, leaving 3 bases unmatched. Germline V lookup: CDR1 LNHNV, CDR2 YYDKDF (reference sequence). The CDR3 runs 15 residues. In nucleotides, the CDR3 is TGTGCCACCAGCTGGGGACAGGGGGGCTACAATGAGCAGTTCTTC. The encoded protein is CATSWGQGGYNEQFF.

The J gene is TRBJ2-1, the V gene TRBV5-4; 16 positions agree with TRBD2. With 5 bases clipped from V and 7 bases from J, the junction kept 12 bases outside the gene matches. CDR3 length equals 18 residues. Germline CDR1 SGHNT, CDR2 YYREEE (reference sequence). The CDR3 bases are TGTGCCAGCAGTCCACCGGGACTAGCGGGAGGGCCGAAGAATGAGCAGTTCTTC. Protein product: CASSPPGLAGGPKNEQFF.

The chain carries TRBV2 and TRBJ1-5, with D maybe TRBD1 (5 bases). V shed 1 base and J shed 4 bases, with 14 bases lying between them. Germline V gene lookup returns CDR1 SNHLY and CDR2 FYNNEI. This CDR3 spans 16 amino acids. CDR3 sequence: CASSEEVGGYNQPQHF. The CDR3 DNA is TGTGCCAGCAGTGAAGAGGTGGGGGGGTATAATCAGCCCCAGCATTTT.

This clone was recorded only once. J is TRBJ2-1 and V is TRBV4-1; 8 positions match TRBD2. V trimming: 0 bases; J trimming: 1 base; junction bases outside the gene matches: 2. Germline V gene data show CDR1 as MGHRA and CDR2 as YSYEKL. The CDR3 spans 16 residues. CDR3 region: CASSQDGTRSYNEQFF. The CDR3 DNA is TGCGCCAGCAGCCAAGATGGGACTAGATCCTACAATGAGCAGTTCTTC.

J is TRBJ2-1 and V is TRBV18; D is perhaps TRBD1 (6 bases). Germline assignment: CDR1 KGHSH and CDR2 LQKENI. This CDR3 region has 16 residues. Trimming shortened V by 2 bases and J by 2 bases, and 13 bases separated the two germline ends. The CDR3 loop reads CASSPGGAAPYNEQFF. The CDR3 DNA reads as TGTGCCAGCTCACCAGGGGGCGCGGCCCCCTACAATGAGCAGTTCTTC.

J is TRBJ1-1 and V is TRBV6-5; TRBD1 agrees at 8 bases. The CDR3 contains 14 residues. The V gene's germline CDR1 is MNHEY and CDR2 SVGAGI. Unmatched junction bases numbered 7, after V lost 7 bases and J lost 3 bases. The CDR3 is CASIEDRVDTEAFF. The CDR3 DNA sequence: TGTGCCAGCATCGAGGACAGGGTGGACACTGAAGCTTTCTTT.

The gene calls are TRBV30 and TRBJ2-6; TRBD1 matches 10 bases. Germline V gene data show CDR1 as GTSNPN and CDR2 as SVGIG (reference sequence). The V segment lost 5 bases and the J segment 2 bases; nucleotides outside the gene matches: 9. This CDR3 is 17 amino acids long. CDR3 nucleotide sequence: TGTGCCTGGGGAGACAGGGGGCGGTATACTGGGGCCAACGTCCTGACTTTC. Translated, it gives CAWGDRGRYTGANVLTF.

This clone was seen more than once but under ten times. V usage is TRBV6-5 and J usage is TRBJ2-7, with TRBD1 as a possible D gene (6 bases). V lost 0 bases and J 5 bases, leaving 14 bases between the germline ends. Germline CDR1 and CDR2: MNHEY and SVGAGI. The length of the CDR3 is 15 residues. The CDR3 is CASSYSSRDTHEQYF. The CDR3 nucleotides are TGTGCCAGCAGTTACTCGAGCAGGGACACCCACGAGCAGTACTTC.

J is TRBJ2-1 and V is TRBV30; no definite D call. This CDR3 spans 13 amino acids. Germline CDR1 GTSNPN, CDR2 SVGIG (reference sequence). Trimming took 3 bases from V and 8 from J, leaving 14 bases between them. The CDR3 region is CAWSRTLEYEQFF. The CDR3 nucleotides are TGTGCCTGGAGCCGTACGTTAGAGTATGAGCAGTTCTTC.

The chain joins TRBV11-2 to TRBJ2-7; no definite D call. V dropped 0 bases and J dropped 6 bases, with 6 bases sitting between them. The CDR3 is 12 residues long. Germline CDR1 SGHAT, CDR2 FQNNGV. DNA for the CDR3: TGTGCCAGCAGCTTAGATCTGTTCGAGCAGTACTTC. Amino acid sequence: CASSLDLFEQYF.

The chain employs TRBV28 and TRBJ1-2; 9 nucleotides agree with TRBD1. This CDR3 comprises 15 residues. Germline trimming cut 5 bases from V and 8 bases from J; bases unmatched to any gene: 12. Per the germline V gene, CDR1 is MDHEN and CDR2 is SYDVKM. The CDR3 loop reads CASSGPGQGVRGYTF. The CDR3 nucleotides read TGTGCCAGCAGTGGGCCGGGACAGGGAGTGAGGGGCTACACCTTC.

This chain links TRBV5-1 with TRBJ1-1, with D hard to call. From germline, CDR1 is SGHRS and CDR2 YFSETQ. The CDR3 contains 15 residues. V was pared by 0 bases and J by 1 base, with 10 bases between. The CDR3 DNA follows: TGCGCCAGCAGCTTGGCTGGCATCCGGAACACTGAAGCTTTCTTT. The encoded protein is CASSLAGIRNTEAFF.